Listed here are 9 T cell receptor beta chains from one sample, sequenced in a study of tissue T cells after allogeneic stem cell transplantation. Libraries were prepared by immunoSEQ multiplex PCR; TCRdb keeps only in-frame clonotypes and omits some of them. The profile covers roughly 50,000 clones, with 73% appearing a single time and 0.7% taken by the ten largest. Sequencing was performed on sorted cells pooled from one or two spleens. The receptor set was obtained from a pool of C57BL/6 mice in good health.

In regard to this clone: Gene names refer to mouse genes. The CDR3 extends 1 residue past the end of the read, so its final part is completed from the germline J gene. The chain joins TRBV20 to TRBJ2-7; 8 bases fit TRBD2. This CDR3 is built from 12 residues. The germline CDR1 and CDR2 sequences are GFQATS and STVNSAI. Trimming at V came to 2 bases and at J to 5 bases, leaving 2 bases not matched to a gene. Partial CDR3 DNA: TGTGGTGCTAGGTCTGGGGGGAATGAACAGTAC. Its translation is CGARSGGNEQY. The entire CDR3 reads CGARSGGNEQYF.

A note on this clone: Gene names denote mouse genes. With the read ending 1 residue before the CDR3 end, the germline J gene is used to fill in that end. The chain combines TRBV29 with TRBJ1-5; D perhaps matches TRBD1 (5 bases). CDR1 is MSHET and CDR2 is SYDVDS in the germline V gene. V was shortened by 9 bases and J by 2 bases, with 11 bases between the two germline ends. CDR3 size: 13 residues. CDR3 amino acids: CASSTEDNQAPLF. The sequenced part of the CDR3 DNA is TGTGCTAGTTCGACAGAGGACAACCAGGCTCCGCTT.

A word on this clone: Mouse germline and gene names are used. The read comes to an end 1 residue before the CDR3 does, leaving the germline J gene to fill in the end. The chain recombines TRBV31 with TRBJ2-3; D gene unclear. Germline CDR1 reads GKSSPN; CDR2 reads SITVG. V was trimmed by 4 bases and J by 0 bases, leaving 5 bases between them. CDR3 size: 12 residues. CDR3 loop: CAWTPSAETLYF. The DNA read from the CDR3 is TGTGCCTGGACGCCTAGTGCAGAAACGCTGTAT. The complete variable domain, with remaining parts taken from reference TRBV31 and TRBJ2-3, reads AQTIHQWPVAEIKAVGSPLSLGCTIKGKSSPNLYWYWQATGGTLQQLFYSITVGQVESVVQLNLSASRPKDDQFILSTEKLLLSHSGFYLCAWTPSAETLYFGSGTRLTVL.

A note on this clone: Gene labels here are mouse ones. The read ends 1 residue shy of where the CDR3 ends; the end is completed using the germline J gene. The chain recombines TRBV4 with TRBJ2-1, with 7 bases lining up with TRBD1. The V gene end was trimmed by 4 bases and the J gene end by 5 bases; junction bases not matched to a gene: 2. Germline V lookup: CDR1 LGHDT, CDR2 YNNKQL (reference sequence). The CDR3 contains 13 residues. The CDR3 bases that were read are TGTGCCAGCAGCTTACAGGGGAATGCTGAGCAGTTC. As protein: CASSLQGNAEQF. The CDR3 in full is CASSLQGNAEQFF.

This clone has just one count. Genes here carry mouse names. The CDR3 end lies 1 residue beyond the end of the read and is filled in from the germline J gene. V is TRBV29 and J is TRBJ1-1; D is perhaps TRBD1 (5 bases). The CDR3 spans 14 residues. Germline CDR1 MSHET, CDR2 SYDVDS. Between the trimmed V and J ends, which lost 4 bases and 0 bases, there was a span of 9 bases. CDR3 protein: CASSSGPSNTEVFF. CDR3 DNA (partial): TGTGCTAGCAGTTCGGGACCCTCAAACACAGAAGTCTTC.

Details on this clone: Mouse names are used for the genes. The DNA ends 1 residue before the CDR3 does, and the rest of the CDR3 is filled in from the germline J gene. This chain connects TRBV15 to TRBJ2-7, with TRBD2 matching over 8 bases. The CDR3 has 13 residues. From germline, CDR1 is SGHND and CDR2 FRSKSL. The J segment lost 7 bases and the V segment lost 3 bases, leaving 5 bases of the junction unmatched. The part of the CDR3 DNA that was read is TGTGCCAGCAGTTTCTGGGGGGAGGGAGAACAGTAC. This sequence encodes CASSFWGEGEQY. The whole CDR3 reads CASSFWGEGEQYF.

A note on this clone: The genes and germline here are from mouse. The CDR3 goes on 1 residue after the read ends, and that part is filled in from the germline J gene. The V and J genes are TRBV13-2 and TRBJ1-2; a weak D match, TRBD1 (6 bases). Per germline, CDR1 NNHNN and CDR2 SYGAGS (reference sequence). Trimming removed 2 bases from V and 0 bases from J, with 14 bases in between. This CDR3 comprises 16 residues. This CDR3 reads CASGDAPGTTNSDYTF. Incomplete CDR3 DNA: TGTGCCAGCGGTGACGCTCCCGGGACAACAAACTCCGACTACACC.

A note on this clone: These gene names are mouse names. The CDR3 end falls 1 residue outside the read, so it is completed with the germline J gene. V is TRBV31 and J is TRBJ2-7; TRBD2 matches 9 bases. The trim removed 0 bases at V and 0 bases at J, leaving 6 bases unmatched. Germline CDR1 and CDR2: GKSSPN and SITVG. The CDR3 totals 16 residues. CDR3 DNA (partial): TGTGCCTGGAGTCTAGATGACTGGGGGAGCTCCTATGAACAGTAC. This translates into CAWSLDDWGSSYEQY. In full, the CDR3 is CAWSLDDWGSSYEQYF. Full variable domain (outside the CDR3, taken from reference TRBV31 and TRBJ2-7): AQTIHQWPVAEIKAVGSPLSLGCTIKGKSSPNLYWYWQATGGTLQQLFYSITVGQVESVVQLNLSASRPKDDQFILSTEKLLLSHSGFYLCAWSLDDWGSSYEQYFGPGTRLTVL.

The count of this clone is one. Each gene name is a mouse one. The CDR3 end lies 1 residue beyond the end of the read and is filled in from the germline J gene. The chain uses TRBV3 and TRBJ2-7; a possible D gene is TRBD1 (6 bases). From germline, CDR1 is SNHLY and CDR2 FYNGKV (reference sequence). The CDR3 consists of 14 residues. Between the trimmed V and J ends, which lost 1 base and 3 bases, there was a span of 10 bases. The covered CDR3 bases are TGTGCCAGCAGCTTAGAGCAGGGGCTCTATGAACAGTAC. This gives the protein CASSLEQGLYEQY. The CDR3 as a whole reads CASSLEQGLYEQYF.